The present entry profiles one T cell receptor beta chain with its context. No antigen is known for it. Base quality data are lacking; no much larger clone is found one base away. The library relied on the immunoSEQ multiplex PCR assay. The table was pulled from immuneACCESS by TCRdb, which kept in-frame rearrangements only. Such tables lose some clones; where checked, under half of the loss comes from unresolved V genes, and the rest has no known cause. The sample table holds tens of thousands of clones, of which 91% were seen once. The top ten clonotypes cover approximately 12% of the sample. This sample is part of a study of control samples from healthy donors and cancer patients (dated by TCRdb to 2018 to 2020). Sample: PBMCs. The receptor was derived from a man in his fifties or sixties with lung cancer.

The DNA reads as follows: TGTGCCAGCAGCCAAACAAAAGAAGAGACCCAGTACTTC. Translated, this is CASSQTKEETQYF. This chain is built from TRBV2 and TRBJ2-5; no D segment can be confidently identified. For CDR1 and CDR2, the germline V gene lists SNHLY and FYNNEI. The junction carries 11 bases between V and J, which are trimmed by 6 bases and 3 bases respectively. The CDR3 numbers 13 residues from cysteine through phenylalanine. The retained sequence is limited to the CDR3, 39 bases, with the frame set at the first base.